One and the same sample provided the 17 T cell receptor beta chains below, sequenced in a study of blood T cell repertoires in COVID-19. Assay used: immunoSEQ multiplex PCR; TCRdb lists only in-frame clones, some missing. The sample lists about 34,000 clones, roughly 80% seen once, with 7.4% in the top ten. Sequences were obtained from peripheral blood. Source of these receptors: a woman between 55 and 75 years old with acute or convalescent COVID-19.

The chain links TRBV11-2 to TRBJ2-5, with D possibly being TRBD1 (6 bases). Trimming left V 3 bases short and J 2 bases short, with 7 bases between. Germline assignment: CDR1 SGHAT and CDR2 FQNNGV. The CDR3 loop spans 13 amino acids. Written as DNA, the CDR3 is TGTGCCAGCAGCTTGGACAGACAAGAGACCCAGTACTTC. Residues: CASSLDRQETQYF.

The J gene is TRBJ2-4, the V gene TRBV10-2; D unclear. Germline V gene sequence: CDR1 WSHSY, CDR2 SAAADI. Trimming pared 6 bases from V and 0 bases from J, leaving 12 bases between. This CDR3 has 15 residues. CDR3 amino acids: CASSDVSLAKNIQYF. The CDR3, as DNA: TGCGCCAGCAGCGATGTGAGCCTAGCCAAAAACATTCAGTACTTC.

This chain links TRBV5-1 with TRBJ1-4; TRBD1 agrees at 9 bases. Germline trimming cut 4 bases from V and 10 bases from J; bases unmatched to any gene: 8. CDR3 length equals 14 residues. Germline V gives CDR1 SGHRS, CDR2 YFSETQ. The CDR3 region has the DNA TGCGCCAGCAGCCTCGGGACAGGGATCAGAAAACTGTTTTTT. Its protein is CASSLGTGIRKLFF.

The chain couples TRBV28 to TRBJ1-2; the D gene is possibly TRBD1 (6 bases). CDR3 length equals 14 residues. V lost 5 bases and J lost 2, with 12 bases in between. Germline lookup yields CDR1 MDHEN and CDR2 SYDVKM. The CDR3 reads CASSPSDRNYGYTF. For the CDR3, the DNA is TGTGCCAGCAGTCCGTCTGACAGGAACTATGGCTACACCTTC.

V and J are TRBV13 and TRBJ2-2; 7 nucleotides line up with TRBD2. The V gene's germline CDR1 is PRHDT and CDR2 FYEKMQ (reference sequence). The CDR3 is 15 residues long. V was pared by 2 bases and J by 5 bases, with 5 bases of the junction left unmatched. The CDR3 region has the DNA TGTGCCAGCAGCTTACTTGGGGGGGTGACCGGGGAGCTGTTTTTT. It specifies CASSLLGGVTGELFF.

The chain uses TRBV5-1 and TRBJ2-5; maybe TRBD1 (5 bases). Deletions cut 7 bases from V and 5 bases from J, with 15 bases between. CDR3 length: 13 amino acids. Germline assignment: CDR1 SGHRS and CDR2 YFSETQ. The CDR3, as DNA: TGCGCCAGCGGCGCAGGGTTTGGCGAGACCCAGTACTTC. As protein: CASGAGFGETQYF.

This chain links TRBV5-1 with TRBJ2-7; 8 bases fit TRBD1. V was pared by 0 bases and J by 5 bases, with 4 bases of the junction left unmatched. Per the germline V gene, CDR1 is SGHRS and CDR2 is YFSETQ. The CDR3 sequence is 14 residues long. The CDR3 is CASSLAETGDEQYF. CDR3 sequence (DNA): TGCGCCAGCAGCTTGGCAGAGACAGGGGACGAGCAGTACTTC.

V is TRBV10-3 and J is TRBJ1-5; 7 bases align to TRBD1. This CDR3 contains 15 residues. With V trimmed by 2 bases and J by 7 bases, 8 bases remained unmatched. Germline V gene sequence: CDR1 ENHRY, CDR2 SYGVKD. CDR3 sequence (DNA): TGTGCCATCAGTGAGGCGACAGGGAAGGGCCAGCCCCAGCATTTT. Protein sequence: CAISEATGKGQPQHF.

This rearrangement joins TRBV3-1 (or the pseudogene TRBV3-2) to TRBJ2-7; TRBD1 agrees at 11 bases. Germline CDR1 LGHDT, CDR2 YNNKEL (reference sequence). The CDR3 length is 16 residues. With V trimmed by 0 bases and J by 2 bases, 3 bases remained unmatched. Written as DNA, the CDR3 is TGTGCCAGCAGCCAAGACCCGGGACAGGGGGCCTACGAGCAGTACTTC. Encoded protein: CASSQDPGQGAYEQYF.

The J gene is TRBJ1-2, the V gene TRBV12-3 or TRBV12-4; D unclear. V gave up 7 bases and J gave up 4 bases, with 7 bases separating them. CDR3 length: 11 residues. CDR3 region: CASNAGYGYTF. CDR3 DNA: TGTGCCAGCAACGCAGGCTATGGCTACACCTTC.

V usage is TRBV7-3 and J usage is TRBJ2-1; 9 nucleotides align to TRBD2. V shed 1 base and J 8 bases; nucleotides not matched to a gene: 9. The CDR3 is 16 residues long. Germline V gives CDR1 SGHTA, CDR2 FQGTGA. The CDR3 sequence: CASSLIRLAGKDEQFF. The CDR3 nucleotides read TGTGCCAGCAGCTTAATACGGCTAGCGGGGAAGGATGAGCAGTTCTTC. The variable domain in full, completed from reference TRBV7-3 and TRBJ2-1, reads GAGVSQTPSNKVTEKGKYVELRCDPISGHTALYWYRQSLGQGPEFLIYFQGTGAADDSGLPNDRFFAVRPEGSVSTLKIQRTERGDSAVYLCASSLIRLAGKDEQFFGPGTRLTVL.

In this sample, this clone turned up once. The chain links TRBV15 to TRBJ1-6; no clear D. Per the germline V gene, CDR1 is LNHNV and CDR2 is YYDKDF (reference sequence). The germline V and J ends were trimmed by 1 base and 9 bases, with 4 bases remaining between them. This CDR3 has 12 amino acids. The chain's CDR3 is CATSRAVSPLHF. The CDR3 coding sequence is TGTGCCACCAGCAGAGCGGTTTCACCCCTCCACTTT.

V usage is TRBV28 and J usage is TRBJ2-3, with a possible D match to TRBD1 (5 bases). The CDR3 runs to 15 residues. V was trimmed by 3 bases and J by 5 bases, leaving 15 bases between them. Germline loops: CDR1 MDHEN, CDR2 SYDVKM. The CDR3 DNA reads TGTGCCAGCAGTTTCGCCGCAGGGCGGAGAGATACGCAGTATTTT. Its translation is CASSFAAGRRDTQYF.

This clone was counted between two and nine times. This rearrangement joins TRBV18 to TRBJ1-3, with 8 bases matching TRBD1. CDR3 size: 18 residues. With 3 bases clipped from V and 0 bases from J, the junction kept 10 bases outside the gene matches. Germline CDR1 is KGHSH and CDR2 is LQKENI. This CDR3 is CASSPNSGTGTSGNTIYF. The CDR3 DNA reads TGTGCCAGCTCACCTAACTCCGGGACAGGAACCTCTGGAAACACCATATATTTT.

The chain employs TRBV5-1 and TRBJ2-1, with a tentative D call TRBD2 (7 bases). The V gene's germline CDR1 is SGHRS and CDR2 YFSETQ. Trimming left V 0 bases short and J 10 bases short, with 14 bases between. The CDR3 is 14 amino acids. The chain's CDR3 is CASSLAAGAEEQFF. The CDR3 DNA follows: TGCGCCAGCAGCTTGGCCGCGGGGGCGGAGGAGCAGTTCTTC.

The genes are TRBV5-6 and TRBJ2-6; possible D gene TRBD1, 5 bases. The CDR3 extends over 16 amino acids. Deletions cut 6 bases from V and 7 bases from J, with 20 bases between. Germline-derived CDR1 and CDR2 are SGHDT and YYEEEE. CDR3 sequence (DNA): TGTGCCAGCATCGATCAGGGTGCCCGAATAGCCAACGTCCTGACTTTC. It codes for CASIDQGARIANVLTF.

The chain uses TRBV16 and TRBJ1-5; tentative D call: TRBD1 (5 bases). Trimming stripped 0 bases from V and 5 bases from J, with 8 bases between. The length of the CDR3 is 14 residues. CDR1 is KGHSY, CDR2 FQNENV, per germline. CDR3 amino acids: CASSQSREDQPQHF. DNA of the CDR3: TGTGCCAGCAGCCAATCCAGGGAAGATCAGCCCCAGCATTTT.